Below, 15 T cell receptor beta chains from the same sample are listed, as sequenced in a study of shared clonotypes between healthy human individuals. Libraries were prepared by immunoSEQ multiplex PCR; TCRdb keeps only in-frame clonotypes and omits some of them. The data hold some 1.5 million clones, with 95% to 99% observed a single time. The source material was naive CD4+ T cells sorted from blood. As for subset: CD45RA+ positively selected. All receptors come from a man younger than 40 in good health.

V gene TRBV2 combines with J gene TRBJ1-2; 9 nucleotides line up with TRBD1. Trimming at V came to 0 bases and at J to 8 bases, leaving 7 bases not matched to a gene. The V gene's germline CDR1 is SNHLY and CDR2 FYNNEI. This CDR3 region has 15 residues. The CDR3 DNA follows: TGTGCCAGCAGTGAAGCCGGACAGGGGCGAAGCGGCTACACCTTC. Amino acid sequence: CASSEAGQGRSGYTF.

CDR3 in amino acids: CASSSRKPGLAGKAYEQYF. The CDR3 DNA follows: TGTGCCAGCAGCTCACGAAAACCGGGACTAGCGGGAAAAGCCTACGAGCAGTACTTC. J is TRBJ2-7 and V is TRBV7-9; 13 nucleotides line up with TRBD2. This CDR3 has 19 residues. Germline CDR1 reads SEHNR; CDR2 reads FQNEAQ (reference sequence). V was clipped by 4 bases and J by 2 bases; unmatched bases: 14. Based on the CDR3 plus reference TRBV7-9 and TRBJ2-7, the full variable domain is DTGVSQNPRHKITKRGQNVTFRCDPISEHNRLYWYRQTLGQGPEFLTYFQNEAQLEKSRLLSDRFSAERPKGSFSTLEIQRTEQGDSAMYLCASSSRKPGLAGKAYEQYFGPGTRLTVT.

This chain uses TRBV2 with TRBJ2-7; D unresolved. This CDR3 comprises 12 residues. CDR1 and CDR2 (germline): SNHLY, FYNNEI. The V end was cut by 7 bases, the J end by 1 base, with 8 bases between. CDR3 protein: CASNDISYEQYF. DNA for the CDR3: TGTGCCAGCAATGACATATCCTACGAGCAGTACTTC.

V usage is TRBV5-1 and J usage is TRBJ2-6; no definite D call. Germline CDR1 is SGHRS and CDR2 is YFSETQ. The CDR3 has 15 residues. The V and J ends lost 2 bases and 0 bases respectively, with 6 bases between them. CDR3 coding DNA: TGCGCCAGCAGCTTTCAAGCCTCTGGGGCCAACGTCCTGACTTTC. It is translated as CASSFQASGANVLTF.

The chain is built from TRBV4-3 and TRBJ2-2, with D perhaps TRBD2 (6 bases). Trimming took off 0 bases at V and 7 bases at J, with 21 bases between the two ends. The CDR3 loop spans 18 amino acids. Germline V gene data show CDR1 as LGHNA and CDR2 as YSLEER. The CDR3 reads CASSQDPPSSAQSGELFF. The CDR3 region has the DNA TGCGCCAGCAGCCAAGATCCCCCCTCTAGCGCACAGAGCGGGGAGCTGTTTTTT.

The rearrangement joins TRBV11-2 to TRBJ2-2, with 8 nucleotides matching TRBD1. Germline loops: CDR1 SGHAT, CDR2 FQNNGV. After removal of 3 bases from V and 6 bases from J, the junction contained 9 bases not matched to a gene. This CDR3 is built from 16 residues. The CDR3 loop is CASSLTWDRYPGELFF. CDR3 coding DNA: TGTGCCAGCAGCTTGACCTGGGACAGGTACCCCGGGGAGCTGTTTTTT. The full variable domain, completed using reference TRBV11-2 and TRBJ2-2, is EAGVAQSPRYKIIEKRQSVAFWCNPISGHATLYWYQQILGQGPKLLIQFQNNGVVDDSQLPKDRFSAERLKGVDSTLKIQPAKLEDSAVYLCASSLTWDRYPGELFFGEGSRLTVL.

A word on this clone: Other DNA sequences in this sample translate to the same CDR3. The chain has TRBV7-2 and TRBJ1-5; D ambiguous. This CDR3 is 13 amino acids long. The V end was cut by 5 bases, the J end by 4 bases, with 9 bases between. Per germline, CDR1 SGHTA and CDR2 FQGNSA. The CDR3 nucleotides read TGTGCCAGCAGCCTCCAGCCGAATCAGCCCCAGCATTTT. This sequence encodes CASSLQPNQPQHF.

The chain combines TRBV14 with TRBJ2-7; D gene ambiguous. The V and J ends lost 1 base and 1 base respectively, with 8 bases between them. Germline lookup yields CDR1 SGHDN and CDR2 FVKESK. The CDR3 loop spans 14 amino acids. The CDR3 reads CASSQATESYEQYF. CDR3 in DNA: TGTGCCAGCAGCCAAGCTACAGAATCCTACGAGCAGTACTTC.

V is TRBV5-1 and J is TRBJ2-1, with D possibly TRBD1 on 5 matching bases. Trimming stripped 3 bases from V and 5 bases from J, with 9 bases between. Per the germline V gene, CDR1 is SGHRS and CDR2 is YFSETQ. There are 13 residues in the CDR3. Here the CDR3 DNA reads TGCGCCAGCAGCTGGACACGGCACAATGAGCAGTTCTTC. It is translated as CASSWTRHNEQFF. The whole variable domain, filled in from reference TRBV5-1 and TRBJ2-1, reads KAGVTQTPRYLIKTRGQQVTLSCSPISGHRSVSWYQQTPGQGLQFLFEYFSETQRNKGNFPGRFSGRQFSNSRSEMNVSTLELGDSALYLCASSWTRHNEQFFGPGTRLTVL.

The J gene is TRBJ2-3, the V gene TRBV18; D is unclear. The CDR3 is 15 residues long. The V and J ends lost 3 bases and 1 base respectively, with 11 bases between them. Germline CDR1 is KGHSH and CDR2 is LQKENI. The CDR3 sequence: CASSPRTGRTDTQYF. The CDR3 region has the DNA TGTGCCAGCTCACCTAGGACGGGCCGCACAGATACGCAGTATTTT.

V gene TRBV6-5 combines with J gene TRBJ1-5; perhaps TRBD1 as D (6 bases). V lost 0 bases to trimming and J lost 5 bases, with 14 bases between them. The CDR3 consists of 16 residues. Germline V gene sequence: CDR1 MNHEY, CDR2 SVGAGI. This CDR3 reads CASSYSKVAGDQPQHF. For the CDR3, the DNA is TGTGCCAGCAGTTACTCGAAGGTGGCAGGGGATCAGCCCCAGCATTTT.

This chain links TRBV5-1 with TRBJ2-7; tentative D call: TRBD2 (5 bases). There are 13 residues in the CDR3. Trimming took 8 bases from V and 2 from J, leaving 14 bases between them. From germline, CDR1 is SGHRS and CDR2 YFSETQ. The CDR3 nucleotides are TGCGCCAGTGGGGAGATCGCGGCCTACGAGCAGTACTTC. Its translation is CASGEIAAYEQYF.

This clone was counted once. The chain has TRBV11-3 and TRBJ2-2; D is possibly TRBD2 (6 bases). Trimming removed 5 bases from V and 0 bases from J, with 7 bases in between. This CDR3 has 14 residues. The germline V gene has CDR1 SGHNT and CDR2 YENEEA. CDR3 residues: CASSRGTNTGELFF. The CDR3, as DNA: TGTGCCAGCAGCCGGGGGACGAACACCGGGGAGCTGTTTTTT.

The genes are TRBV29-1 and TRBJ1-1; D call uncertain. The V and J ends lost 5 bases and 5 bases respectively, with 6 bases between them. This CDR3 contains 10 residues. Germline-derived CDR1 and CDR2 are SQVTM and ANQGSEA. The CDR3 DNA reads as TGCAGCGTTTTTCGGACTGAAGCTTTCTTT. Encoded protein: CSVFRTEAFF.

The chain joins TRBV29-1 to TRBJ1-1; D is unclear. V dropped 4 bases and J dropped 8 bases, with 11 bases sitting between them. CDR1 and CDR2 from the germline V gene are SQVTM and ANQGSEA. This CDR3 has 11 amino acids. CDR3 sequence (DNA): TGCAGCGTTGTAGCGGTCCCCGAAGCTTTCTTT. Protein sequence: CSVVAVPEAFF.